The T cell receptor beta chain under discussion was sequenced for a study of CD4 T cells in relation to SARS-CoV-2 and coronaviruses. As for this clone: Its specificity is not known.

From germline, CDR1 is SNHLY and CDR2 FYNNEI. Germline trimming cut 9 bases from V and 0 bases from J; bases unmatched to any gene: 4. The length of the CDR3 is 13 residues. Profiled with immunoSEQ multiplex PCR; TCRdb holds only in-frame clones, not every one. The top ten clones hold 4.5% of a sample with about 41,000 clones, more than 70% of them seen once. The material sequenced was naive CD4+ T cells from PBMCs, cultured in vitro. Subset reported: naive CD4+ T cells isolated by negative enrichment. This sequence was found in an adult with COVID-19. This chain uses TRBV2 with TRBJ1-1, with TRBD1 identical over 7 bases. The CDR3 sequence is CARSGQMNTEAFF. CDR3 DNA sequence: TGTGCCAGATCGGGACAGATGAACACTGAAGCTTTCTTT.